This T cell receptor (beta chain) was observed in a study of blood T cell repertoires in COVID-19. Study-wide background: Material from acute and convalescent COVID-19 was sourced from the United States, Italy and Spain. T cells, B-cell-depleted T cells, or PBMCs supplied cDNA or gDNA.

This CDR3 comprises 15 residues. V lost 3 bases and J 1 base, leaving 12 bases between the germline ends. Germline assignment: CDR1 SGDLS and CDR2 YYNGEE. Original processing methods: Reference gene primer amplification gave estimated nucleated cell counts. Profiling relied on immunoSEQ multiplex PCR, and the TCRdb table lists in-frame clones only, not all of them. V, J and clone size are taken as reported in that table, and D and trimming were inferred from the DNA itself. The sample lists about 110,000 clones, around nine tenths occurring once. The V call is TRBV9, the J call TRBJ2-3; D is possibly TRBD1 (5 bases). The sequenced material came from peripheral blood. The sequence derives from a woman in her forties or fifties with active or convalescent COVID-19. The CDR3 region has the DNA TGTGCCAGCAGCGCCTTAATCAGGGGCACAGATACGCAGTATTTT. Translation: CASSALIRGTDTQYF.